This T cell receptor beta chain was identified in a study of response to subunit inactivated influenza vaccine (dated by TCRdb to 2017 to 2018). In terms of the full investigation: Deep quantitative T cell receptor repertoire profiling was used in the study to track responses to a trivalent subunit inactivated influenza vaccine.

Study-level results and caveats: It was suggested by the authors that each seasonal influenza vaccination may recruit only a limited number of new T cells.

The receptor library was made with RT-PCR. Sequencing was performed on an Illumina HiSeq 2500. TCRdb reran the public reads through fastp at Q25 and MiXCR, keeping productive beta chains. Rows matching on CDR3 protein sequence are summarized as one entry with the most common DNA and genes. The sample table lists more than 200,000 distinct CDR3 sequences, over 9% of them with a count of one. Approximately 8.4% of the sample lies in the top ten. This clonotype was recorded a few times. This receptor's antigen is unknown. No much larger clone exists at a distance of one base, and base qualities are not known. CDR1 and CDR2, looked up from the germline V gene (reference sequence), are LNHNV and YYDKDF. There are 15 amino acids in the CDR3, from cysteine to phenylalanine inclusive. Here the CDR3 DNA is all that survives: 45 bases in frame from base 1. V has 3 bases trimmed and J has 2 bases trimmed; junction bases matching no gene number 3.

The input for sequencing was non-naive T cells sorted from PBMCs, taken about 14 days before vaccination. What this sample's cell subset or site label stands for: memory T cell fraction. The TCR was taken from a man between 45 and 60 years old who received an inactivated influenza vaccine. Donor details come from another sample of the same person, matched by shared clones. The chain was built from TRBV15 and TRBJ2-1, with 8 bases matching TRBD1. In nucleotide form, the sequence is TGTGCCACCAGCAGCGACAGGGGCGCCTACAATGAGCAGTTCTTC. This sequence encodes CATSSDRGAYNEQFF.